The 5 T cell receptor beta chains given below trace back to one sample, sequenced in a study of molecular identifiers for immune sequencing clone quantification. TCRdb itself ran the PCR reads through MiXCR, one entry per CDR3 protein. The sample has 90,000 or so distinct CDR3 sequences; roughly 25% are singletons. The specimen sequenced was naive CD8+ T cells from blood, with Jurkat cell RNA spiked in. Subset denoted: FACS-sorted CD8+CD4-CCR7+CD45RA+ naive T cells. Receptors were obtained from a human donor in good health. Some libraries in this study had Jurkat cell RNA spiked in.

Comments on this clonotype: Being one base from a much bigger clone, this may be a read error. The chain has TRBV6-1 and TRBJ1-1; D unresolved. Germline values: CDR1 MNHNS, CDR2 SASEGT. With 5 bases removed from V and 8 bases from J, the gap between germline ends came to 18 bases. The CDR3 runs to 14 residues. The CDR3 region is CASSKDLDGEEAFF. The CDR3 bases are TGTGCCAGCAGTAAAGATTTAGATGGGGAGGAAGCTTTCTTT.

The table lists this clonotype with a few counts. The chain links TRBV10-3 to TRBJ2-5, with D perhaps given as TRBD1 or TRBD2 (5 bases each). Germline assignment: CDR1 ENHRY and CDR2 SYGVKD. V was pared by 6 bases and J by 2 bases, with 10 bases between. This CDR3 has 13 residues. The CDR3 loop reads CAISRDDQETQYF. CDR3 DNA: TGTGCCATCAGCCGGGACGATCAAGAGACCCAGTACTTC.

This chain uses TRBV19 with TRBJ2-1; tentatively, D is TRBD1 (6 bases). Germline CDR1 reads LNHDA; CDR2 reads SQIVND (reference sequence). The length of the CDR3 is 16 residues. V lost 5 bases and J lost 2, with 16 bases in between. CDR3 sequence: CASSPSHRAPYNEQFF. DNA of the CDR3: TGTGCCAGTAGTCCCTCCCACAGGGCCCCCTACAATGAGCAGTTCTTC.

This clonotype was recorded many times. The DNA for the CDR3 is TGTGCCAGCAGCGGACAGGGAATACGTGTTGGCTACACCTTC. Translation: CASSGQGIRVGYTF. The rearrangement uses TRBV9 and TRBJ1-2; 7 nucleotides match TRBD1. Germline assignment: CDR1 SGDLS and CDR2 YYNGEE. The CDR3 contains 14 residues. The V gene end was trimmed by 3 bases and the J gene end by 7 bases; junction bases not matched to a gene: 9.

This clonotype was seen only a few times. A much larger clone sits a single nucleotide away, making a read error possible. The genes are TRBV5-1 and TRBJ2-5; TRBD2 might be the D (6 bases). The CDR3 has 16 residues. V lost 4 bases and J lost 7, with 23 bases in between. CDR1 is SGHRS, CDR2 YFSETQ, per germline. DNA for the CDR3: TGCGCCAGCAGCCCGGAGGGCAGCCTTTCTCTTGGGACCCAGTACTTC. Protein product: CASSPEGSLSLGTQYF. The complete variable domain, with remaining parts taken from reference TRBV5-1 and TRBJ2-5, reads KAGVTQTPRYLIKTRGQQVTLSCSPISGHRSVSWYQQTPGQGLQFLFEYFSETQRNKGNFPGRFSGRQFSNSRSEMNVSTLELGDSALYLCASSPEGSLSLGTQYFGPGTRLLVL.